This note documents a single TCR beta chain sequence. This sample is part of a study of blood T cell repertoires in COVID-19. Method: immunoSEQ multiplex PCR; TCRdb's copy keeps in-frame clones and lacks some. The sample carries a few hundred thousand clones, roughly 81% recorded once. Source material: peripheral blood. The receptor's source is a man aged 50 to 60 who had recovered from COVID-19.

The CDR3: CASSRREDEQYF. The CDR3 DNA reads TGTGCCAGCAGCAGGAGGGAGGACGAGCAGTACTTC. V usage is TRBV11-3 and J usage is TRBJ2-7, with TRBD2 as a possible D gene (6 bases). In germline, CDR1 is SGHNT, CDR2 YENEEA. There are 12 residues in the CDR3. V dropped 5 bases and J dropped 5 bases, with 10 bases sitting between them.